A selection of T cell receptor beta chains follows, all from one sample in a study of neoadjuvant anti-PD-1 for oral cavity cancer. Some clones are missing from TCRdb's copy, which holds only in-frame ones; the method was immunoSEQ multiplex PCR. The repertoire holds about 14,000 clones, with around 70% as singletons. The source was PBMCs, collected after nivolumab (anti-PD-1) treatment. These TCRs come from a person aged 35 to 85 with oral cavity squamous cell carcinoma. Both conserved end residues are part of each CDR3. The D gene is left open where the match is weak. Some rows mark clone size as missing; the rest say once, few, many or name a class of expanded clone.

j_call | v_call | d_call | clone_size | cdr3_aa | cdr3_nt
TRBJ2-7 | TRBV11-2 | . | few | CASSLGPQGYEQYF | TGTGCCAGCAGCTTAGGGCCTCAGGGCTACGAGCAGTACTTC
TRBJ2-7 | TRBV10-1 | . | few | CASSESTGGVEYF | TGCGCCAGCAGTGAGTCGACAGGTGGTGTGGAGTACTTC
TRBJ2-2 | TRBV15 | TRBD2 | . | CATSREAGAGELFF | TGTGCCACCAGCAGAGAGGCGGGAGCCGGGGAGCTGTTTTTT
TRBJ1-3 | TRBV9 | . | . | CASSADGGDTIYF | TGTGCCAGCAGCGCTGACGGTGGGGACACCATATATTTT
TRBJ2-3 | TRBV30 | . | . | CAGTTGADTQYF | TGTGCCGGGACGACGGGGGCCGATACGCAGTATTTT
TRBJ2-2 | TRBV10-3 | . | . | CAIKGVMAGELFF | TGTGCCATCAAAGGGGTAATGGCCGGGGAGCTGTTTTTT
TRBJ1-4 | TRBV25-1 | TRBD1 | once | CASSYLGQGYEKLFF | TGTGCCAGCAGTTACTTAGGACAGGGATATGAAAAACTGTTTTTT
TRBJ2-5 | TRBV7-8 | TRBD2 | . | CASSHKAGERETQYF | TGTGCCAGCAGCCATAAAGCGGGAGAGAGGGAGACCCAGTACTTC
TRBJ2-3 | TRBV7-9 | . | few | CASSFPDIGSDTQYF | TGTGCCAGCAGCTTTCCCGACATAGGGTCAGATACGCAGTATTTT
TRBJ2-1 | TRBV9 | . | . | CASSLQGAAYNEQFF | TGTGCCAGCAGCCTACAAGGAGCTGCCTACAATGAGCAGTTCTTC
TRBJ2-2 | TRBV7-8 | . | . | CASSMGGPATGELFF | TGTGCCAGCAGCATGGGCGGACCGGCCACCGGGGAGCTGTTTTTT
TRBJ1-5 | TRBV28 | . | . | CASSLIMSNQPQHF | TGTGCCAGCAGTTTAATAATGAGCAATCAGCCCCAGCATTTT
TRBJ1-5 | TRBV4-1 | . | . | CASSAGVNQPQHF | TGCGCCAGCAGCGCAGGGGTCAATCAGCCCCAGCATTTT
TRBJ2-1 | TRBV5-1 | TRBD2 | few | CASSFSGGMDEQFF | TGCGCCAGCAGCTTCAGCGGGGGTATGGATGAGCAGTTCTTC
TRBJ2-1 | TRBV11-1 | TRBD2 | . | CASSFPGLALIFF | TGTGCCAGCAGCTTCCCGGGACTAGCTCTCATCTTCTTC
TRBJ2-1 | TRBV6-5 | . | . | CASSYSSWPNEQFF | TGTGCCAGCAGTTACTCGAGTTGGCCGAATGAGCAGTTCTTC
TRBJ1-2 | TRBV19 | . | . | CASSLNYGYTF | TGTGCCAGTAGTTTAAACTATGGCTACACCTTC
TRBJ2-7 | TRBV27 | TRBD2 | . | CASSLASGGPYEQYF | TGTGCCAGCAGTTTGGCTAGCGGGGGCCCCTACGAGCAGTACTTC
TRBJ2-1 | TRBV2 | TRBD1 | . | CASRRPGTEGRSEQFF | TGTGCCAGCAGACGGCCGGGGACAGAGGGCCGCAGTGAGCAGTTCTTC
TRBJ1-2 | TRBV28 | . | . | CASSLGQPPGYGYTF | TGTGCCAGCAGTCTGGGACAACCCCCGGGCTATGGCTACACCTTC
TRBJ1-4 | TRBV6-1 | TRBD1 | . | CASSDWTGGGKLFF | TGTGCCAGCAGTGACTGGACAGGGGGAGGAAAACTGTTTTTT
TRBJ1-1 | TRBV6-1 | . | . | CASRGSENTEAFF | TGTGCCAGCAGGGGTTCAGAGAACACTGAAGCTTTCTTT
TRBJ2-3 | TRBV19 | TRBD2 | . | CASLGGGRVTQYF | TGTGCCAGTCTTGGCGGGGGGCGCGTTACGCAGTATTTT
TRBJ2-7 | TRBV28 | . | . | CASSPLSGNEQYF | TGTGCCAGCAGTCCCCTCTCGGGGAACGAGCAGTACTTC
TRBJ2-1 | TRBV19 | TRBD2 | . | CAVAGGGYNEQFF | TGTGCAGTAGCGGGGGGTGGGTACAATGAGCAGTTCTTC
TRBJ2-7 | TRBV4-2 | TRBD2 | . | CASRKAPGTSGSGGEQYF | TGTGCCAGCCGAAAGGCCCCCGGGACTAGCGGGAGTGGAGGCGAGCAGTACTTC
TRBJ2-5 | TRBV6-5 | . | . | CASSSVPRETQYF | TGTGCCAGCAGTTCGGTACCTCGAGAGACCCAGTACTTC
TRBJ2-7 | TRBV11-2 | . | . | CASSLEREPGYEQYF | TGTGCCAGCAGCTTAGAACGGGAGCCGGGCTACGAGCAGTACTTC
TRBJ1-1 | TRBV19 | . | few | CASSTQGNTEAFF | TGTGCCAGTAGTACCCAGGGCAACACTGAAGCTTTCTTT
TRBJ2-1 | TRBV11-2 | . | few | CASSLGRKVVGESYNEQFF | TGTGCCAGCAGCTTAGGTCGTAAGGTGGTAGGGGAGTCCTACAATGAGCAGTTCTTC
TRBJ1-2 | TRBV10-3 | . | few | CAISAGDGYTF | TGTGCCATCAGTGCAGGGGATGGCTACACCTTC
TRBJ2-5 | TRBV7-9 | TRBD2 | few | CASSLGTSGETQYF | TGTGCCAGCAGCTTAGGGACTAGCGGAGAGACCCAGTACTTC
TRBJ2-2 | TRBV7-9 | TRBD2 | . | CASSLTAGGPDTGELFF | TGTGCCAGCAGCTTAACAGCGGGAGGGCCTGACACCGGGGAGCTGTTTTTT
TRBJ2-5 | TRBV19 | TRBD2 | . | CASSPRGSGRAAETQYF | TGTGCCAGTAGCCCACGGGGTAGCGGGAGGGCCGCGGAGACCCAGTACTTC
TRBJ2-4 | TRBV2 | TRBD2 | . | CASSAGGAIIQYF | TGTGCCAGCAGTGCGGGGGGTGCGATCATTCAGTACTTC
TRBJ2-3 | TRBV28 | . | . | CASSFSLTDTQYF | TGTGCCAGCAGTTTCAGCCTCACAGATACGCAGTATTTT
TRBJ2-5 | TRBV5-6 | . | . | CASSLEVQETQYF | TGTGCCAGCAGCTTGGAGGTACAAGAGACCCAGTACTTC
TRBJ2-7 | TRBV6-5 | . | . | CASSPIGMEDEQYF | TGTGCCAGCAGCCCTATCGGGATGGAGGACGAGCAGTACTTC
TRBJ1-5 | TRBV2 | . | . | CASRTRGSNQPQHF | TGTGCCAGCAGAACGCGCGGGAGCAATCAGCCCCAGCATTTT
TRBJ2-4 | TRBV29-1 | TRBD1 | . | CSVQGTAKNIQYF | TGCAGCGTTCAAGGGACAGCTAAAAACATTCAGTACTTC
TRBJ2-6 | TRBV5-1 | TRBD1 | . | CASSPRTGGSSGANVLTF | TGCGCCAGCAGCCCAAGGACAGGGGGCAGCTCTGGGGCCAACGTCCTGACTTTC
TRBJ2-7 | TRBV5-1 | TRBD1 | . | CASSRGQGAFYEQYF | TGCGCCAGCAGCCGGGGACAGGGGGCTTTTTACGAGCAGTACTTC
TRBJ2-7 | TRBV6-5 | TRBD1 | . | CASRDRGLGEQYF | TGTGCCAGCAGGGACAGGGGCCTGGGGGAGCAGTACTTC
TRBJ2-3 | TRBV7-9 | TRBD2 | . | CASSYGLGLLSTDTQYF | TGTGCCAGCAGCTATGGGCTGGGACTACTCAGCACAGATACGCAGTATTTT
TRBJ2-7 | TRBV2 | TRBD1 | . | CASRDRQGAGEQYF | TGTGCCAGCAGGGACAGACAGGGGGCAGGCGAGCAGTACTTC
TRBJ2-3 | TRBV5-1 | . | . | CASSLVDSTDTQYF | TGCGCCAGCAGCTTGGTGGATAGCACAGATACGCAGTATTTT
TRBJ1-1 | TRBV27 | . | few | CASSLPYGTEAFF | TGTGCCAGCAGTTTACCGTATGGCACTGAAGCTTTCTTT
TRBJ2-5 | TRBV29-1 | . | once | CSSGTGPGETQYF | TGCAGCTCAGGTACGGGACCGGGAGAGACCCAGTACTTC
TRBJ2-7 | TRBV4-1 | . | . | CASSQDGWLYF | TGCGCCAGCAGCCAAGATGGGTGGCTGTACTTC
TRBJ2-5 | TRBV10-1 | . | . | CASSAGGAKTQYF | TGCGCCAGCAGTGCGGGGGGCGCAAAGACCCAGTACTTC
TRBJ2-5 | TRBV29-1 | TRBD2 | . | CSVLGPAGTSQETQYF | TGCAGCGTTTTAGGCCCAGCGGGAACGTCACAAGAGACCCAGTACTTC